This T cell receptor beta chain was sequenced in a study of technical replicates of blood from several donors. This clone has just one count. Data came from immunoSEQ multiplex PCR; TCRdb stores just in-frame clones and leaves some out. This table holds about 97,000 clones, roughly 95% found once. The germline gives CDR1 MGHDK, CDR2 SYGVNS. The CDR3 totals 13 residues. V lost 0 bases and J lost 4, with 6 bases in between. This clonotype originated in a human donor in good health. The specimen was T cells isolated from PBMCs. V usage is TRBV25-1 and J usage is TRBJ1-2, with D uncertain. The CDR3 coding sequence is TGTGCCAGCAGTGAATATAACGGCTATGGCTACACCTTC. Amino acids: CASSEYNGYGYTF.